The text below deals with one T cell receptor beta chain. Its antigen remains unidentified. This specimen comes from a study of post-analysis software for immune sequencing data. Overall study: Patients with relapsing-remitting, secondary progressive and progressive-relapsing multiple sclerosis courses were all represented. Whole-study results and caveats: In multiple sclerosis, normalized Chao1 diversity was significantly below that of controls. About five TRBV segments were more frequent in patients than controls; TRBV5-6, TRBV5-1 and TRBV20-1 belonged to this group.

Prepared libraries of TCR beta cDNA carried unique molecular identifiers. Between about 0.95 and 11 million T cells gave rise to 500,000 to 650,000 cDNA molecules. TCRdb fed the PCR reads into MiXCR, producing one record per CDR3 protein. This table holds roughly 670,000 distinct CDR3 sequences, 55% to 70% found once. The V and J ends lost 1 base and 6 bases respectively, with 13 bases between them. Per germline, CDR1 SGHRS and CDR2 YFSETQ. The CDR3 contains 14 residues. The V and J genes are TRBV5-1 and TRBJ1-2; weak D call: TRBD1 (5 bases). Sequencing was carried out using blood. The source is a girl aged 2-10 years with multiple sclerosis. In DNA, the CDR3 is TGCGCCAGCAGCTTGCCAGGGAAGGGTGATGGCTACACCTTC. It is translated as CASSLPGKGDGYTF.